This is a list of T cell receptor beta chains from one sample in a study of T cell responses to AZD1222 COVID-19 vaccine. Data came from immunoSEQ multiplex PCR; TCRdb stores just in-frame clones and leaves some out. This table has under 150,000 clones, more than 85% appearing once. The sequencing used peripheral blood, collected on day 0 of AZD1222 vaccination. The receptors shown here come from an adult in good health. The conserved cysteine and the conserved F or W are not part of the CDR3 here.

j_gene: TRBJ2-4
v_gene: TRBV19
CDR3aa: ANLYPRKNIQY

j_gene: TRBJ1-2
v_gene: TRBV2
CDR3aa: ASSKIPATENLNYGYT

j_gene: TRBJ2-2
v_gene: TRBV5-1
CDR3aa: ASGVQGRRNTGELF

j_gene: TRBJ1-2
v_gene: TRBV2
CDR3aa: ASSEGRGLSGYT

j_gene: TRBJ2-7
v_gene: TRBV6-5
CDR3aa: ASKGGYSSYEQY

j_gene: TRBJ1-2
v_gene: TRBV30
CDR3aa: AWSKSGKMDYT

j_gene: TRBJ2-5
v_gene: TRBV24-1
CDR3aa: ATSDGTGYQETQY

j_gene: TRBJ2-7
v_gene: TRBV6-5
CDR3aa: AARGPTEQY

j_gene: TRBJ1-5
v_gene: TRBV27
CDR3aa: ASSPPGASGNQPQH

j_gene: TRBJ2-7
v_gene: TRBV12-3/TRBV12-4
CDR3aa: ASSFDREYEQY

j_gene: TRBJ1-5
v_gene: TRBV2
CDR3aa: ASRGGEVEQPQH

j_gene: TRBJ1-3
v_gene: TRBV5-4
CDR3aa: ASSLASRGNTIY

j_gene: TRBJ2-7
v_gene: TRBV7-9
CDR3aa: ASSLRVYEQY

j_gene: TRBJ1-6
v_gene: TRBV5-8
CDR3aa: ASSNTPGSPLH

j_gene: TRBJ1-4
v_gene: TRBV7-2
CDR3aa: ASSLTRDSANEKLF

j_gene: TRBJ1-2
v_gene: TRBV28
CDR3aa: ASSSPGTGLDYGYT

j_gene: TRBJ2-7
v_gene: TRBV11-2
CDR3aa: ATKEGSYEQY

j_gene: TRBJ1-3
v_gene: TRBV20-1
CDR3aa: SAARGNTIY

j_gene: TRBJ2-2
v_gene: TRBV19
CDR3aa: ASSPWGRGDTGELF

j_gene: TRBJ1-3
v_gene: TRBV11-2
CDR3aa: ASSRRDSGNTIY

j_gene: TRBJ1-6
v_gene: TRBV7-9
CDR3aa: ASSLRGNNSPLH

j_gene: TRBJ2-2
v_gene: TRBV12-5
CDR3aa: ASGLNRGSTGELF

j_gene: TRBJ2-7
v_gene: TRBV20-1
CDR3aa: SASPGEEVQY

j_gene: TRBJ2-7
v_gene: TRBV27
CDR3aa: ASSLQGRPYEQY

j_gene: TRBJ2-7
v_gene: TRBV7-8
CDR3aa: ASSLVQGLDEQY

j_gene: TRBJ2-7
v_gene: TRBV6-5
CDR3aa: ASSYSQGGHEQY

j_gene: TRBJ1-2
v_gene: TRBV4-3
CDR3aa: ASSQGRSGTGLWGYT

j_gene: TRBJ2-7
v_gene: TRBV5-1
CDR3aa: ASSLGYSYEQY

j_gene: TRBJ2-3
v_gene: TRBV2
CDR3aa: ASRLEGGLGNTQY

j_gene: TRBJ1-2
v_gene: TRBV18
CDR3aa: ASSPSDGEDGYT

j_gene: TRBJ2-3
v_gene: TRBV6-2/TRBV6-3
CDR3aa: ASSQRLAGVLDTQY

j_gene: TRBJ2-7
v_gene: TRBV5-1
CDR3aa: ASSFWTGQGRVNYEQY

j_gene: TRBJ1-5
v_gene: TRBV19
CDR3aa: ASKLGQGSNQPQH

j_gene: TRBJ2-5
v_gene: TRBV5-1
CDR3aa: ASSLEGGGMRETQY

j_gene: TRBJ2-2
v_gene: TRBV5-1
CDR3aa: ASSSPGLAGTGELF

j_gene: TRBJ2-1
v_gene: TRBV11-3
CDR3aa: ASSDGTASYNEQF

j_gene: TRBJ1-1
v_gene: TRBV5-4
CDR3aa: ASSLGQGRTEAF

j_gene: TRBJ1-4
v_gene: TRBV21-1
CDR3aa: ASSRATNEKLF

j_gene: TRBJ1-2
v_gene: TRBV10-3
CDR3aa: ATAPNRGNGYT

j_gene: TRBJ2-2
v_gene: TRBV6-5
CDR3aa: ASSYRTANTGELF

j_gene: TRBJ2-1
v_gene: TRBV10-3
CDR3aa: AISESSSYYNEQF

j_gene: TRBJ1-1
v_gene: TRBV5-1
CDR3aa: ASSFRGLGTEAF

j_gene: TRBJ1-2
v_gene: TRBV28
CDR3aa: ASSVQGKDGYT

j_gene: TRBJ2-1
v_gene: TRBV28
CDR3aa: ASSLQRGWRNEQF

j_gene: TRBJ2-7
v_gene: TRBV5-1
CDR3aa: ASSREDRNYEQY

j_gene: TRBJ2-7
v_gene: TRBV6-2/TRBV6-3
CDR3aa: ASSYSSYEQY

j_gene: TRBJ1-5
v_gene: TRBV15
CDR3aa: ATSRDLFKAIYQPQH

j_gene: TRBJ2-1
v_gene: TRBV2
CDR3aa: ASRDGAYSSYNEQF

j_gene: TRBJ2-1
v_gene: TRBV7-9
CDR3aa: ASSPGFEQF

j_gene: TRBJ2-1
v_gene: TRBV18
CDR3aa: ASSRAIAGDYNEQF

j_gene: TRBJ1-2
v_gene: TRBV20-1
CDR3aa: SASYRDLANYGYT

j_gene: TRBJ1-1
v_gene: TRBV5-1
CDR3aa: ASSLAGSYTEAF

j_gene: TRBJ2-7
v_gene: TRBV7-2
CDR3aa: ASSFAGTNYEQY

j_gene: TRBJ1-2
v_gene: TRBV7-9
CDR3aa: ASSTQGANPFYGYT

j_gene: TRBJ2-7
v_gene: TRBV6-2/TRBV6-3
CDR3aa: ASSYSAQSYEQY

j_gene: TRBJ1-1
v_gene: TRBV10-2
CDR3aa: ASSEDPNTEAF

j_gene: TRBJ1-4
v_gene: TRBV19
CDR3aa: ARDPGSHATNEKLF

j_gene: TRBJ1-6
v_gene: TRBV7-2
CDR3aa: ASSPAGSSYNSPLH

j_gene: TRBJ1-2
v_gene: TRBV6-7
CDR3aa: ASSLYRGVLYGYT

j_gene: TRBJ2-7
v_gene: TRBV5-4
CDR3aa: ASSLGRHRDEQY